Listed below are T cell receptor beta chains from one sample, sequenced in a study of shared clonotypes between healthy human individuals. Data came from immunoSEQ multiplex PCR; TCRdb stores just in-frame clones and leaves some out. The profile shows approximately 1,500,000 clones, 95% to 99% of them singletons. The sequenced material came from naive CD4+ T cells sorted from blood. These receptors originate from a man aged 25-45 years in good health. CDR3s include the opening cysteine and the closing phenylalanine or tryptophan. The D gene is left open where the match is weak. Some rows have no size entry. The others give once, few or many, or a class for an expanded clone.

v_call: TRBV5-1; clone_size: once; d_call: NA; j_call: TRBJ1-1; cdr3_aa: CASSQAPRGTEAFF; cdr3_nt: TGCGCCAGCAGCCAGGCCCCAAGAGGCACTGAAGCTTTCTTT
v_call: TRBV6-5; clone_size: NA; d_call: NA; j_call: TRBJ1-5; cdr3_aa: CASSYWVQPQHF; cdr3_nt: TGTGCCAGCAGTTACTGGGTCCAGCCCCAGCATTTT
v_call: TRBV2; clone_size: once; d_call: NA; j_call: TRBJ2-2; cdr3_aa: CASRSSSITGELFF; cdr3_nt: TGTGCCAGCAGGTCGTCTAGCATAACCGGGGAGCTGTTTTTT
v_call: TRBV2; clone_size: NA; d_call: NA; j_call: TRBJ1-2; cdr3_aa: CASSEVLGVRGYTF; cdr3_nt: TGTGCCAGCAGTGAAGTTCTAGGGGTGCGGGGCTACACCTTC
v_call: TRBV4-1; clone_size: NA; d_call: NA; j_call: TRBJ1-2; cdr3_aa: CASSRDSLTYGYTF; cdr3_nt: TGCGCCAGCAGCCGGGACTCCCTGACATATGGCTACACCTTC
v_call: TRBV5-1; clone_size: NA; d_call: NA; j_call: TRBJ1-3; cdr3_aa: CASSSGRSSGNTIYF; cdr3_nt: TGCGCCAGCAGCTCGGGACGGAGCTCTGGAAACACCATATATTTT
v_call: TRBV5-1; clone_size: NA; d_call: NA; j_call: TRBJ2-3; cdr3_aa: CASSAQTTTFMQYF; cdr3_nt: TGCGCCAGCAGCGCACAGACTACCACCTTTATGCAGTATTTT
v_call: TRBV4-2; clone_size: NA; d_call: NA; j_call: TRBJ1-5; cdr3_aa: CASSQDNVASPQHF; cdr3_nt: TGTGCCAGCAGCCAGGACAATGTAGCGTCGCCCCAGCATTTT
v_call: TRBV18; clone_size: NA; d_call: NA; j_call: TRBJ2-7; cdr3_aa: CASSPPGQNYEQYF; cdr3_nt: TGTGCCAGCTCACCACCGGGGCAGAACTACGAGCAGTACTTC
v_call: TRBV5-1; clone_size: NA; d_call: NA; j_call: TRBJ2-5; cdr3_aa: CASSSDGKETQYF; cdr3_nt: TGCGCCAGCAGTTCTGACGGGAAAGAGACCCAGTACTTC
v_call: TRBV6-5; clone_size: NA; d_call: TRBD2; j_call: TRBJ2-3; cdr3_aa: CASSPSGGRTDTQYF; cdr3_nt: TGTGCCAGCAGCCCTAGCGGAGGCCGAACAGATACGCAGTATTTT
v_call: TRBV30; clone_size: NA; d_call: TRBD1; j_call: TRBJ1-1; cdr3_aa: CAWSKTGLYTEAFF; cdr3_nt: TGTGCCTGGAGTAAGACAGGGTTGTACACTGAAGCTTTCTTT
v_call: TRBV20-1; clone_size: NA; d_call: NA; j_call: TRBJ2-1; cdr3_aa: CSARDYNEQFF; cdr3_nt: TGCAGTGCCAGAGACTACAATGAGCAGTTCTTC